What follows are 8 T cell receptor beta chains derived from one specimen sequenced in a study of cytomegalovirus exposure and HLA in healthy donors. It was with 60 Vbeta and 13 Jbeta primers that the PCR ran. Profiling relied on immunoSEQ multiplex PCR, and the TCRdb table lists in-frame clones only, not all of them. The sample holds more than 65,000 clones, roughly 74% seen once. Sequencing was carried out using PBMCs. Receptor source: a woman in her sixties or seventies in good health and CMV-seropositive.

V gene TRBV19 combines with J gene TRBJ2-5, with TRBD2 identical over 14 bases. This CDR3 spans 15 amino acids. The germline CDR1 and CDR2 sequences are LNHDA and SQIVND (reference sequence). V lost 9 bases to trimming and J lost 2 bases; unmatched junction nucleotides: 5. The chain's CDR3 is CASTGLAGGQETQYF. DNA for the CDR3: TGTGCCAGCACAGGACTAGCGGGAGGTCAAGAGACCCAGTACTTC. The whole variable domain, filled in from reference TRBV19 and TRBJ2-5, reads DGGITQSPKYLFRKEGQNVTLSCEQNLNHDAMYWYRQDPGQGLRLIYYSQIVNDFQKGDIAEGYSVSREKKESFPLTVTSAQKNPTAFYLCASTGLAGGQETQYFGPGTRLLVL.

This clone was found a few times. The gene calls are TRBV14 and TRBJ2-1; 13 nucleotides agree with TRBD2. The CDR3 length is 15 residues. After removal of 5 bases from V and 7 bases from J, the junction contained 5 bases not matched to a gene. Germline V lookup: CDR1 SGHDN, CDR2 FVKESK. DNA for the CDR3: TGTGCCAGCAGCGGGCGACTAGCGGGGGGAAATGAGCAGTTCTTC. Translated: CASSGRLAGGNEQFF.

The table lists this clone with a count of one. The chain employs TRBV9 and TRBJ1-2, with 9 bases aligning to TRBD1. This CDR3 region has 14 residues. Germline V gives CDR1 SGDLS, CDR2 YYNGEE. V lost 0 bases to trimming and J lost 3 bases; unmatched junction nucleotides: 0. Here the CDR3 DNA reads TGTGCCAGCAGCGTAGGGACAGGGGACTATGGCTACACCTTC. Its protein product is CASSVGTGDYGYTF.

CDR3 region: CASSLGGSETQYF. CDR3 sequence (DNA): TGTGCCAGCAGCTTAGGCGGGAGTGAGACCCAGTACTTC. The chain carries TRBV7-9 and TRBJ2-5, with 7 bases fitting TRBD2. Looked up from germline, CDR1 is SEHNR and CDR2 is FQNEAQ (reference sequence). V lost 1 base and J lost 5; bases outside the gene matches: 1. The CDR3 loop spans 13 amino acids.

The rearrangement uses TRBV7-2 and TRBJ2-1; 15 positions match TRBD2. The CDR3 runs 15 residues. Germline V gene sequence: CDR1 SGHTA, CDR2 FQGNSA. The ends lost 6 bases at V and 6 bases at J; junction bases unmatched: 3. The CDR3 is CASRKGLAGGNEQFF. The CDR3 DNA follows: TGTGCCAGCAGGAAGGGACTAGCGGGGGGCAATGAGCAGTTCTTC.

The J gene is TRBJ1-4, the V gene TRBV21-1. TRBV21-1 is classified as a pseudogene. This CDR3 is 15 amino acids long. CDR3 sequence: CASSPRTDTNEKLFF. The DNA of the CDR3 is TGTGCCAGCAGCCCCCGGACTGATACTAATGAAAAACTGTTTTTT.

V and J are TRBV4-1 and TRBJ2-5, with TRBD1 matching over 11 bases. CDR1 is MGHRA, CDR2 YSYEKL, per germline. This CDR3 spans 16 amino acids. Unmatched junction bases numbered 9, after V lost 2 bases and J lost 7 bases. In DNA, the CDR3 is TGCGCCAGCAGCCAATGGGGGACAGGGGGAGGGGGGACCCAGTACTTC. Its protein product is CASSQWGTGGGGTQYF.

The V call is TRBV7-9, the J call TRBJ1-5; 7 bases are shared with TRBD1. The CDR3 is made up of 17 amino acids. Germline V CDR1 and CDR2: SEHNR, FQNEAQ (reference sequence). Trimming at V came to 4 bases and at J to 4 bases, leaving 13 bases not matched to a gene. CDR3 residues: CASSSSSWGQPNQPQHF. The CDR3 coding sequence is TGTGCCAGCAGCTCCTCTTCCTGGGGACAGCCGAATCAGCCCCAGCATTTT.